Below, one TCR beta chain is given with its context. TCRdb reprocessed the reads with MiXCR, giving one entry per CDR3 protein. The sample carries about 180,000 distinct CDR3 sequences, about 17% recorded once. This CDR3 has 20 amino acids. Germline values: CDR1 MDHEN, CDR2 SYDVKM. With V trimmed by 3 bases and J by 0 bases, 14 bases remained unmatched. The sample comes from a study of T cell repertoires in cytomegalovirus infection. Material for sequencing was CD8+ T cells from PBMCs. This clonotype was obtained from a human donor in good health (CMV status not recorded). Some clones in this sample may be carry-over from other donors' samples. The chain employs TRBV28 and TRBJ1-5; TRBD1 aligns across 10 bases. CDR3 protein: CASSFPPARDRGTSNQPQHF. The CDR3 DNA follows: TGTGCCAGCAGTTTCCCCCCCGCCCGGGACAGGGGAACTAGCAATCAGCCCCAGCATTTT.